These T cell receptor beta chains were read from a single sample in a study of cytomegalovirus exposure and HLA in healthy donors. Profiled with immunoSEQ multiplex PCR; TCRdb holds only in-frame clones, not every one. The data hold a few hundred thousand clones, with 80% to 90% observed a single time. Material: PBMCs. The source of these receptors is a woman aged 35 to 49 in good health and CMV-seropositive. Each CDR3 is given with its conserved first and last residue. Each record gives: D gene, V gene, clone size, J gene, CDR3 DNA, CDR3 protein. The D gene is left open where the match is weak. Size is omitted from some rows. Given values are once, few, many or a class for expanded clones.

TRBD2,TRBV4-3,-,TRBJ2-3,TGCGCCAGCGGTCGGCGGGAGCTCACAGATACGCAGTATTTT,CASGRRELTDTQYF
TRBD2,TRBV29-1,-,TRBJ2-5,TGCAGCGCATCGGGGGGATTGGAGACCCAGTACTTC,CSASGGLETQYF
-,TRBV5-8,few,TRBJ1-2,TGTGCCAGCAGCTTGATGGGGGCTCATGGTGGCTACACCTTC,CASSLMGAHGGYTF
TRBD2,TRBV15,-,TRBJ2-7,TGTGCCACCAGCAGAGGGGTGATTAGCGGGAGCTACGAGCAGTACTTC,CATSRGVISGSYEQYF
TRBD2,TRBV27,few,TRBJ2-1,TGTGCCAGCAGTTCTAGCGGGAGATCTACCTACAATGAGCAGTTCTTC,CASSSSGRSTYNEQFF
-,TRBV7-2,-,TRBJ2-3,TGTGCCAGCAGCTTTTTACAGGGCCCAGATACGCAGTATTTT,CASSFLQGPDTQYF
-,TRBV7-9,-,TRBJ1-5,TGTGCCAGCAGCTCCCAGGCTTATCAGCCCCAGCATTTT,CASSSQAYQPQHF
TRBD1,TRBV6-1,-,TRBJ1-1,TGTGCCAGCACCCCCCGGACAGGGTTAATCACTGAAGCTTTCTTT,CASTPRTGLITEAFF
TRBD1,TRBV30,-,TRBJ2-5,TGTGCCTGGAGTGTGTTGGGACAGGGAGGGGAGACCCAGTACTTC,CAWSVLGQGGETQYF
TRBD2,TRBV7-9,-,TRBJ2-2,TGTGCCAGCACCCTAATGGGTAGCGGGAATTCCGGGGAGCTGTTTTTT,CASTLMGSGNSGELFF
TRBD1,TRBV27,once,TRBJ1-5,TGTGCCAGCAGTTCCCCCCCCTGGGACAGGGTCAATCAGCCCCAGCATTTT,CASSSPPWDRVNQPQHF
TRBD2,TRBV7-2,-,TRBJ2-5,TGTGCCAGCAGCAGAGAGGCTAGCGGGAAAGAGACCCAGTACTTC,CASSREASGKETQYF
TRBD2,TRBV11-3,once,TRBJ2-2,TGTGCCAGCCATAGCGGGACGGGAACAGGGGAGCTGTTTTTT,CASHSGTGTGELFF
TRBD2,TRBV9,-,TRBJ2-1,TGTGCCAGCAGCGTAGTAGGGGACCAAGCGGGAGGCTACAATGAGCAGTTCTTC,CASSVVGDQAGGYNEQFF
TRBD2,TRBV13,-,TRBJ2-7,TGTGCCAGCAGCTCCACTAGCGACTCCTACGAGCAGTACTTC,CASSSTSDSYEQYF
TRBD2,TRBV7-8,-,TRBJ2-3,TGTGCCAGCAGCTTAGACATGGGGCGGGAGGGCCGCGATACGCAGTATTTT,CASSLDMGREGRDTQYF
TRBD2,TRBV7-9,-,TRBJ2-1,TGTGCCAGCAGCTTCACGGGAGGGGTAAATGAGCAGTTCTTC,CASSFTGGVNEQFF
TRBD2,TRBV6-5,-,TRBJ2-1,TGTGCCAGCAGTTACCAACCTAGCGGACAATACAATGAGCAGTTCTTC,CASSYQPSGQYNEQFF
TRBD1,TRBV9,-,TRBJ1-5,TGTGCCAGCAGCGTAATCAGGGGGCGGTTGGGCAATCAGCCCCAGCATTTT,CASSVIRGRLGNQPQHF
-,TRBV29-1,-,TRBJ1-1,TGCAGCACCGCGAGGGCGAGGGACACTGAAGCTTTCTTT,CSTARARDTEAFF
-,TRBV11-3,-,TRBJ2-2,TGTGCCAGCAGCTTAGCCCGAAGCGGAATATACACCGGGGAGCTGTTTTTT,CASSLARSGIYTGELFF
-,TRBV7-9,-,TRBJ2-7,TGTGCCAGCAGCCTGGGACATCGGGAGCAGTACTTC,CASSLGHREQYF
TRBD1,TRBV18,once,TRBJ1-4,TGTGCCAGCTCACCATACAGGGGGGATGAAAAACTGTTTTTT,CASSPYRGDEKLFF
TRBD1,TRBV6-5,-,TRBJ1-1,TGTGCCAGCAGTCGTAACACCCAGGGGGCTGAAGCTTTCTTT,CASSRNTQGAEAFF
-,TRBV11-2,once,TRBJ2-1,TGTGCCAGCAGCCCGCGAGGGGGTAGCGACTCCTACAATGAGCAGTTCTTC,CASSPRGGSDSYNEQFF
TRBD2,TRBV6-4,few,TRBJ2-2,TGTGCCAGCAGTCGGACTAGCGGGAGCACCGGGGAGCTGTTTTTT,CASSRTSGSTGELFF
TRBD2,TRBV4-3,-,TRBJ2-1,TGCGCCAGCAGCCAATCTTCGACTAGCGGGAGTAGGGATGAGCAGTTCTTC,CASSQSSTSGSRDEQFF
-,TRBV13,-,TRBJ1-2,TGTGCCAGCAGCTTAGACATCTATGGCTACACCTTC,CASSLDIYGYTF
-,TRBV11-3,few,TRBJ2-1,TGTGCCAGCAGCTTAGTTGCTGGGCAGGGCTCCTACAATGAGCAGTTCTTC,CASSLVAGQGSYNEQFF
-,TRBV27,-,TRBJ1-1,TGTGCCAGCAGTTTAGCCAGGGGCCTTATGAACACTGAAGCTTTCTTT,CASSLARGLMNTEAFF
-,TRBV30,few,TRBJ1-6,TGTGCCTGGAGTGCCGGTTCACCCCTCCACTTT,CAWSAGSPLHF
-,TRBV6-1,once,TRBJ2-3,TGTGCCAGCAGTGAAGCAGGGAGAGATACGCAGTATTTT,CASSEAGRDTQYF
TRBD1,TRBV7-9,-,TRBJ1-4,TGTGCCAGCAGCTTAGAAGGCAGGGGGCATGAAAAACTGTTTTTT,CASSLEGRGHEKLFF
-,TRBV21-1,-,TRBJ2-1,TGTGCCAGCAGCAAAGCGTGGCTAGCGGGAGTTGGTGAGCAGTTCTTC,CASSKAWLAGVGEQFF
TRBD1,TRBV4-3,-,TRBJ2-7,TGCGCCAGCAGCCAAGATGCAGACAGGGCCTACGAGCAGTACTTC,CASSQDADRAYEQYF
-,TRBV6-5,-,TRBJ2-6,TGTGCCAGCAGTGGGGGCTACTCTGGGGCCAACGTCCTGACTTTC,CASSGGYSGANVLTF
-,TRBV23-1,once,TRBJ2-5,TGCGCCAGCCAGAGGTATGCGAGGGAGACCCAGTACTTC,CASQRYARETQYF
-,TRBV6-4,few,TRBJ2-1,TGTGCCAGCAGGCAGGAGGGAGAGCAGTTCTTC,CASRQEGEQFF
-,TRBV7-6,-,TRBJ1-2,TGTGCCAGCAGCTTAGGTTTGGGGCGGGGCTACACCTTC,CASSLGLGRGYTF
-,TRBV7-8,once,TRBJ1-3,TGTGCCAGCAGCTTAAGGAGGGGGGGTGGAAACACCATATATTTT,CASSLRRGGGNTIYF
-,TRBV5-1,-,TRBJ2-3,TGCGCCAGCAGCTTGGAGCGGTCCACAGATACGCAGTATTTT,CASSLERSTDTQYF